This T cell receptor beta chain is drawn from a study of blood T cell repertoires in COVID-19. This CDR3 region has 16 residues. V trimming: 3 bases; J trimming: 0 bases; junction bases outside the gene matches: 7. From germline, CDR1 is MNHEY and CDR2 SMNVEV (reference sequence). The repertoire was sequenced with immunoSEQ multiplex PCR; TCRdb's copy has only in-frame clones and lacks some. The data hold 150,000 or so clones, with 70% to 90% observed a single time. Sequenced input: peripheral blood. The J gene is TRBJ2-7, the V gene TRBV27, with TRBD1 matching over 8 bases. This clonotype was obtained from a woman aged 40 to 50 with active or convalescent COVID-19. CDR3 in amino acids: CASSFKPGQGSYEQYF. In DNA form, the CDR3 reads TGTGCCAGCAGTTTCAAACCCGGACAGGGCTCCTACGAGCAGTACTTC.